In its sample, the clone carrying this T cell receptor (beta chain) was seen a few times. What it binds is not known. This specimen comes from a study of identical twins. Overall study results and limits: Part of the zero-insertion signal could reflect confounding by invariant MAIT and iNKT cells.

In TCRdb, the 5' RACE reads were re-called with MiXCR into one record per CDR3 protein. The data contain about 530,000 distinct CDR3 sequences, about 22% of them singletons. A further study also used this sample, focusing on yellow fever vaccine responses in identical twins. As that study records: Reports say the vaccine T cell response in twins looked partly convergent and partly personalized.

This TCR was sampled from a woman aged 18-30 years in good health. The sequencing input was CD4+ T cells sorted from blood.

The CDR3 here is CSARDLGIGEQYF. DNA of the CDR3: TGCAGTGCTAGAGACCTTGGGATCGGCGAGCAGTACTTC. V and J are TRBV20-1 and TRBJ2-7; D call uncertain. The CDR3 sequence is 13 residues long. Germline CDR1 DFQATT, CDR2 SNEGSKA (reference sequence). The V end was cut by 0 bases, the J end by 6 bases, with 12 bases between.